Listed below are T cell receptor beta chains from one sample, sequenced in a study of blood T cell repertoires in COVID-19. Repertoires were generated with immunoSEQ multiplex PCR, while TCRdb's copy carries only in-frame clones and drops some. The repertoire holds 150,000 or so clones, with approximately 82% as singletons. Specimen: peripheral blood. The source of these receptors is a woman aged 40 to 50 with COVID-19, enrolled during active disease. CDR3s include the opening cysteine and the closing phenylalanine or tryptophan. A D gene is named only where the DNA matches it firmly. Clone size is given for some rows only: seen once, a few or many times, or a class if the clone is expanded.

cdr3_nt cdr3_aa v_call clone_size j_call d_call
TGTGCCATCAGGACAGATAACTACGGTATGCACGCCGGGGAGCTGTTTTTT CAIRTDNYGMHAGELFF TRBV10-3 - TRBJ2-2 -
TGTGCCAGCAGTGATCCGTCGAGCACTGAAGCTTTCTTT CASSDPSSTEAFF TRBV2 - TRBJ1-1 -
TGTGCCAGCTACCTTGGGCAGGGAAGTCAGCCCCAGCATTTT CASYLGQGSQPQHF TRBV2 - TRBJ1-5 -
TGCGCCAGCAGCTTAAACCCCAGGGGGCCCCAGCATTTT CASSLNPRGPQHF TRBV5-1 - TRBJ1-5 -
TGTGCCAGCAGCCGGAGGGCAACTAATGAAAAACTGTTTTTT CASSRRATNEKLFF TRBV3-1/TRBV3-2 - TRBJ1-4 -
TGTGCCAGTAGTGGAACCGGGACTGCCTACGAGCAGTACTTC CASSGTGTAYEQYF TRBV19 - TRBJ2-7 -
TGCGCCAGCAGCCTTAGACAGGGGAAGAACACTGAAGCTTTCTTT CASSLRQGKNTEAFF TRBV5-1 - TRBJ1-1 TRBD1
TGTGCCAGTTGCAGCACGGGATTCAACACCGGGGAGCTGTTTTTT CASCSTGFNTGELFF TRBV19 - TRBJ2-2 -
TGCAGCGTCGCTCAGTTTGCGAGGGAAAAACTGTTTTTT CSVAQFAREKLFF TRBV29-1 once TRBJ1-4 -
TGTGCCAGCAGCCAATTAAAGTTTAGCAACACTGAAGCTTTCTTT CASSQLKFSNTEAFF TRBV14 - TRBJ1-1 -
TGTGCCAGCAGCTCCGACAGAGCCTCTGGAAACACCATATATTTT CASSSDRASGNTIYF TRBV2 - TRBJ1-3 -
TGTGCCAGCTTAGTATCGGGGTTAGTTCAGCCCCAGCATTTT CASLVSGLVQPQHF TRBV28 - TRBJ1-5 -
TGCAGCGCCACATACTCGGGATCCTACAATGAGCAGTTCTTC CSATYSGSYNEQFF TRBV29-1 once TRBJ2-1 -
TGTGCCAGCAGCCCGGACAGAGAATACGAGCAGTACTTC CASSPDREYEQYF TRBV9 - TRBJ2-7 -
TGTGCCAGCTCACCGTTCGGGGAGGACACTGAAGCTTTCTTT CASSPFGEDTEAFF TRBV18 - TRBJ1-1 -
TGTGCCAGCAGCGAAACAAATGCAACTAATGAAAAACTGTTTTTT CASSETNATNEKLFF TRBV11-2 once TRBJ1-4 -
TGTGCCAGCAGCTTAATTAGCTTAAGTAATGAGCAGTTCTTC CASSLISLSNEQFF TRBV7-8 once TRBJ2-1 -
TGTGCCAGCAGATCACAGCGGGAGGGTCACAATGAGCAGTTCTTC CASRSQREGHNEQFF TRBV13 - TRBJ2-1 TRBD2
TGTGCCAGCAGTGAGGGACAGGGTAGGGCTGAAAAACTGTTTTTT CASSEGQGRAEKLFF TRBV6-1 few TRBJ1-4 TRBD1
TGTGCCAGCAGTTTATTCGGGACTAGCGGGAGCCTTTACAATGAGCAGTTCTTC CASSLFGTSGSLYNEQFF TRBV27 - TRBJ2-1 TRBD2
TGTGCCAGCAGTATGGGGCTCGGTGCTGAAGCTTTCTTT CASSMGLGAEAFF TRBV12-3/TRBV12-4 - TRBJ1-1 -
TGCGCCAGCAGTCTTTCCTCGAAGCCGGTGTGGGGGCGGGATGAGCAGTTCTTC CASSLSSKPVWGRDEQFF TRBV23-1 - TRBJ2-1 -
TGCGCCAGTCGAACCATTTCGACAGGTGATGGGCCCCAGCATTTT CASRTISTGDGPQHF TRBV4-1 - TRBJ1-5 -
TGTGCCAGCAGCTTAGATTCGGGTGTGGTCACTGAAGCTTTCTTT CASSLDSGVVTEAFF TRBV11-2 - TRBJ1-1 -
TGTGCCAGCAGCCAAGGGACAGGGGCCCAAGAGACCCAGTACTTC CASSQGTGAQETQYF TRBV3-1/TRBV3-2 - TRBJ2-5 TRBD1
TGTGCCAGCAGTGTCTCGGGGTGGACTAAGAACACCGGGGAGCTGTTTTTT CASSVSGWTKNTGELFF TRBV5-4 - TRBJ2-2 -
TGTGCCAGCAGCGTAGCTCCAGGGGGTTCAAGCTCCTACAATGAGCAGTTCTTC CASSVAPGGSSSYNEQFF TRBV9 - TRBJ2-1 TRBD1
TGTGCCAGTAGCCCCGGGACAGGTACCTACGAGCAGTACTTC CASSPGTGTYEQYF TRBV19 - TRBJ2-7 TRBD1
TGTGCCAGCAGAATAGACCCGGGACAGGGGGCGGCCTACTATGGCTACACCTTC CASRIDPGQGAAYYGYTF TRBV28 - TRBJ1-2 TRBD1
TGTGCCAGCAGCTTAGGTGGGACTAGCGGGGGGACAGAGACCCAGTACTTC CASSLGGTSGGTETQYF TRBV7-9 - TRBJ2-5 TRBD2
TGCGCCAGCAGCTGGGATAGGGGGACCACCTACGAGCAGTACTTC CASSWDRGTTYEQYF TRBV5-1 - TRBJ2-7 -
TGTGCCAGCAGCCTGACACCGAACACTGAAGCTTTCTTT CASSLTPNTEAFF TRBV7-9 - TRBJ1-1 -
TGTGCCAGCCCAAATCTCGGGACAGGGGGATCGGGTGAGCAGTTCTTC CASPNLGTGGSGEQFF TRBV2 - TRBJ2-1 TRBD1
TGTGCCAGCAGTGAGGGGGGACAAGAGACCCAGTACTTC CASSEGGQETQYF TRBV6-1 - TRBJ2-5 -
TGTGCCAGCTCACCACAGTCCGGGGAGGGTGAAAAACTGTTTTTT CASSPQSGEGEKLFF TRBV18 - TRBJ1-4 -
TGTGCCAGCAAACCGGGACTAGCGGTAGATGAGCAGTTCTTC CASKPGLAVDEQFF TRBV2 - TRBJ2-1 TRBD2
TGCGCCAGCAGCCTCCGGGACAGCTTGAACACTGAAGCTTTCTTT CASSLRDSLNTEAFF TRBV4-1 - TRBJ1-1 TRBD1
TGCGCCAGCAGCCCCCGGACAGGGGGATCCTACGAGCAGTACTTC CASSPRTGGSYEQYF TRBV5-1 - TRBJ2-7 TRBD1
TGTGCCAGTAACACAGGGCTTGGGGCCAACGTCCTGACTTTC CASNTGLGANVLTF TRBV28 many TRBJ2-6 -
TGTGCCAGCAGTTGGGGCATTAATGAAAAACTGTTTTTT CASSWGINEKLFF TRBV6-5 - TRBJ1-4 -
TGCAGTGCTAGTTCGAGCGGGAACACCGGGGAGCTGTTTTTT CSASSSGNTGELFF TRBV20-1 once TRBJ2-2 -
TGTGCCAGCAGCGGCCCCTCGGGGGAGACCCAGTACTTC CASSGPSGETQYF TRBV12-3/TRBV12-4 - TRBJ2-5 -
TGTGCCAGCAGTGAAGCTGGAGGAAATTATCAGCCCCAGCATTTT CASSEAGGNYQPQHF TRBV6-1 few TRBJ1-5 -
TGTGCCAGCTCACCTCAGGGCGATTCACCCCTCCACTTT CASSPQGDSPLHF TRBV18 - TRBJ1-6 -
TGTGCCAGCAGTTACTCGATCGCTTACTCAGATACGCAGTATTTT CASSYSIAYSDTQYF TRBV6-5 - TRBJ2-3 -
TGCGCCAGCAGCCTTTTAGCGGGGGGACGCACCGGGGAGCTGTTTTTT CASSLLAGGRTGELFF TRBV10-2 - TRBJ2-2 TRBD2
TGTGCCAGCAGCTCGAGACAGGGGGCGCTGGCAGATACGCAGTATTTT CASSSRQGALADTQYF TRBV9 few TRBJ2-3 TRBD1
TGTGCCAGTACCTGGCGTGGGGAGAACAATGAGCAGTTCTTC CASTWRGENNEQFF TRBV19 - TRBJ2-1 -
TGTGCCAGCAGCCGGTCTGGCAATCAGCCCCAGCATTTT CASSRSGNQPQHF TRBV7-2 many TRBJ1-5 -
TGTGCCAGCAGTGGGGCAGGGAATTCACCCCTCCACTTT CASSGAGNSPLHF TRBV2 - TRBJ1-6 -
TGTGCCAGCAGCTCCGGGACAGCGATCTATGGCTACACCTTC CASSSGTAIYGYTF TRBV7-9 - TRBJ1-2 TRBD1